These 26 T cell receptor beta chains came from one sample sequenced in a study of blood T cell repertoires in COVID-19. The assay was immunoSEQ multiplex PCR, and TCRdb's table has in-frame clones only and misses some. The top ten clones hold roughly a tenth of a sample with some 98,000 clones, roughly four fifths of them seen once. Sequencing was performed on peripheral blood. The receptor source for this set is a man aged 70 or older with acute or convalescent COVID-19.

In its sample, this clone was seen once. J is TRBJ2-7 and V is TRBV18; tentative D call: TRBD1 (6 bases). V lost 2 bases to trimming and J lost 5 bases, with 16 bases between them. The CDR3 runs to 15 residues. Germline loops: CDR1 KGHSH, CDR2 LQKENI. As DNA, the CDR3 is TGTGCCAGCTCACCAATCCCAGGGGCCTCGAACGAGCAGTACTTC. Its translation is CASSPIPGASNEQYF.

The chain joins TRBV3-1 (or the pseudogene TRBV3-2) to TRBJ1-2; 7 bases align to TRBD1. J gave up 8 bases and V 4 bases, and 7 bases lay outside the gene matches. This CDR3 has 13 residues. Per germline, CDR1 LGHDT and CDR2 YNNKEL (reference sequence). CDR3 amino acids: CASSPGTAEGYTF. The CDR3 DNA is TGTGCCAGCAGCCCGGGGACAGCGGAGGGCTACACCTTC.

The V and J genes are TRBV18 and TRBJ1-1; TRBD1 aligns across 10 bases. The CDR3 has 16 residues. Germline CDR1 is KGHSH and CDR2 is LQKENI. The V and J ends lost 2 bases and 3 bases, in that order; junction bases with no gene match: 6. DNA of the CDR3: TGTGCCAGCTCACCAAACCGGGACAGGGGTTACACTGAAGCTTTCTTT. Protein product: CASSPNRDRGYTEAFF.

The rearrangement joins TRBV3-1 (or the pseudogene TRBV3-2) to TRBJ1-1; D unclear. Germline CDR1 reads LGHDT; CDR2 reads YNNKEL (reference sequence). The CDR3 has 14 residues. V lost 0 bases, J lost 0 bases, and 5 bases lay in between. The CDR3 region is CASSQDMLNTEAFF. CDR3 DNA: TGTGCCAGCAGCCAAGACATGTTGAACACTGAAGCTTTCTTT.

The J gene is TRBJ1-2, the V gene TRBV29-1; 7 bases map to TRBD1. CDR1 and CDR2 (germline): SQVTM, ANQGSEA. The J segment lost 8 bases and the V segment lost 6 bases, leaving 18 bases of the junction unmatched. This CDR3 has 15 amino acids. The CDR3 nucleotides are TGCAGCGTGCCCAGGGGGGACACCACCAGGTTGGGCTACACCTTC. It is translated as CSVPRGDTTRLGYTF.

CDR3 sequence: CASSESFGRVSYEQYF. In DNA form, the CDR3 reads TGTGCCAGCAGTGAGTCATTCGGCAGGGTCTCCTACGAGCAGTACTTC. The genes are TRBV25-1 and TRBJ2-7, with D possibly being TRBD1 (5 bases). V gave up 3 bases and J gave up 0 bases, with 15 bases separating them. The CDR3 spans 16 residues. CDR1 MGHDK and CDR2 SYGVNS come from the germline V gene.

The chain couples TRBV6-5 to TRBJ1-6, with D unresolved. Germline loops: CDR1 MNHEY, CDR2 SVGAGI. Trimming removed 0 bases at V and 8 bases at J, with 14 bases between. CDR3 length: 16 residues. CDR3: CASSYSYGGSDSPLHF. The DNA of the CDR3 is TGTGCCAGCAGTTACTCCTATGGCGGCAGTGATTCACCCCTCCACTTT.

This chain links TRBV29-1 with TRBJ1-2; tentative D call: TRBD1 (5 bases). The CDR3 covers 13 residues. Trimming pared 6 bases from V and 7 bases from J, leaving 18 bases between. CDR1 SQVTM and CDR2 ANQGSEA come from the germline V gene. CDR3 in amino acids: CSVNPIQGFGYTF. The CDR3, as DNA: TGCAGCGTCAATCCCATCCAGGGTTTTGGCTACACCTTC. The complete variable domain, with remaining parts taken from reference TRBV29-1 and TRBJ1-2, reads SAVISQKPSRDICQRGTSLTIQCQVDSQVTMMFWYRQQPGQSLTLIATANQGSEATYESGFVIDKFPISRPNLTFSTLTVSNMSPEDSSIYLCSVNPIQGFGYTFGSGTRLTVV.

V is TRBV19 and J is TRBJ2-1; 9 bases line up with TRBD1. Germline V CDR1 and CDR2: LNHDA, SQIVND (reference sequence). This CDR3 region has 13 residues. Trimming removed 5 bases from V and 7 bases from J; junction bases left unmatched: 3. The CDR3 sequence is CASSVDRGNEQFF. The CDR3 bases are TGTGCCAGTAGTGTCGACAGGGGGAATGAGCAGTTCTTC. Full variable domain (rest looked up from reference TRBV19 and TRBJ2-1): DGGITQSPKYLFRKEGQNVTLSCEQNLNHDAMYWYRQDPGQGLRLIYYSQIVNDFQKGDIAEGYSVSREKKESFPLTVTSAQKNPTAFYLCASSVDRGNEQFFGPGTRLTVL.

Comments on this clone: Germline is not matched at one junction end, which may reflect a read error. The chain is built from TRBV27 and TRBJ2-7; no clear D. Germline V gives CDR1 MNHEY, CDR2 SMNVEV (reference sequence). The CDR3 consists of 12 residues. For the CDR3, the DNA is TGTGCCAGCAGTGATCCCGCCCGAAGCTGGTCCTTC. Protein sequence: CASSDPARSWSF.

In this sample, this clone turned up once. CDR3 nucleotide sequence: TGTGCCAGCTCACCAGGGGGGTCAAAGACCGGGGAGCTGTTTTTT. Protein product: CASSPGGSKTGELFF. The rearrangement links TRBV18 to TRBJ2-2, with TRBD2 as a possible D gene (6 bases). The germline V and J ends were trimmed by 2 bases and 5 bases, with 12 bases remaining between them. CDR1 KGHSH and CDR2 LQKENI come from the germline V gene. The CDR3 consists of 15 residues.

This clone appeared a few times. This sequence joins TRBV7-9 and TRBJ2-3; 9 bases are shared with TRBD1. Germline assignment: CDR1 SEHNR and CDR2 FQNEAQ (reference sequence). CDR3 size: 15 residues. Trimming cost V 5 bases and J 6 bases; bases outside gene matches: 9. The CDR3 nucleotides read TGTGCCAGCAGCATAGGAGACAGGGGGATCGATACGCAGTATTTT. Translation gives CASSIGDRGIDTQYF.

This clone was counted a few times. The chain employs TRBV7-9 and TRBJ2-1, with 11 bases that match TRBD2. In germline, CDR1 is SEHNR, CDR2 FQNEAQ (reference sequence). The CDR3 extends over 17 amino acids. The junction had 6 bases not matched to a gene; V was cut back by 4 bases and J by 1 base. CDR3 in DNA: TGTGCCAGCAGCTCTACGGGACTAGCGGAGTCCTACAATGAGCAGTTCTTC. Translation: CASSSTGLAESYNEQFF.

V usage is TRBV7-2 and J usage is TRBJ2-5, with TRBD2 as a possible D gene (6 bases). The germline V gene encodes CDR1 SGHTA and CDR2 FQGNSA. Deletions cut 0 bases from V and 3 bases from J, with 17 bases between. This CDR3 has 17 residues. This chain's CDR3 is CASSLAPPGGGKETQYF. CDR3 DNA sequence: TGTGCCAGCAGCTTAGCTCCCCCCGGTGGCGGGAAAGAGACCCAGTACTTC.

The V and J genes are TRBV5-1 and TRBJ2-2; TRBD2 aligns across 7 bases. CDR3 length: 16 amino acids. Germline-derived CDR1 and CDR2 are SGHRS and YFSETQ. Trimming cost V 0 bases and J 5 bases; bases outside gene matches: 7. Here the CDR3 DNA reads TGCGCCAGCAGCTTGGTGTCGGGACTAACGACCGGGGAGCTGTTTTTT. It codes for CASSLVSGLTTGELFF.

This chain's CDR3 is CASSPRRGQNSPLHF. CDR3 DNA: TGTGCCAGCAGCCCCCGGCGGGGGCAGAATTCACCCCTCCACTTT. The V and J genes are TRBV14 and TRBJ1-6; D is perhaps TRBD1 (6 bases). The CDR3 is 15 residues long. Germline V lookup: CDR1 SGHDN, CDR2 FVKESK. Between the trimmed V and J ends, which lost 4 bases and 7 bases, there was a span of 14 bases.

In its sample, this clone was seen a few times. The gene calls are TRBV4-2 and TRBJ1-4; possible D gene TRBD1, 5 bases. V shed 1 base and J shed 1 base, with 10 bases lying between them. Germline V CDR1 and CDR2: LGHNA, YNFKEQ. The CDR3 has 16 amino acids. CDR3 in DNA: TGTGCCAGCAGCCAAGTACCAGACAGAACTAATGAAAAACTGTTTTTT. It is translated as CASSQVPDRTNEKLFF.

DNA for the CDR3: TGTGCCAGCAGCCGCGGGGGGGGGCCTTATGAAGCTTTCTTT. Its translation is CASSRGGGPYEAFF. The chain combines TRBV28 with TRBJ1-1; tentative D call: TRBD1 (6 bases). The CDR3 length is 14 residues. Trimming removed 6 bases at V and 7 bases at J, with 18 bases between. Germline assignment: CDR1 MDHEN and CDR2 SYDVKM. The complete variable domain, with remaining parts taken from reference TRBV28 and TRBJ1-1, reads DVKVTQSSRYLVKRTGEKVFLECVQDMDHENMFWYRQDPGLGLRLIYFSYDVKMKEKGDIPEGYSVSREKKERFSLILESASTNQTSMYLCASSRGGGPYEAFFGQGTRLTVV.

The chain uses TRBV4-1 and TRBJ2-1; D is possibly TRBD1 (5 bases). Germline V CDR1 and CDR2: MGHRA, YSYEKL. CDR3 length: 16 residues. V was shortened by 5 bases and J by 4 bases, with 18 bases between the two germline ends. For the CDR3, the DNA is TGCGCCAGCAGCAATCCCCCAGGACACAAATACAATGAGCAGTTCTTC. The encoded protein is CASSNPPGHKYNEQFF.

This chain joins TRBV6-5 and TRBJ2-7, with TRBD2 as a possible D gene (5 bases). The V end lost 0 bases, the J end lost 5 bases, and 14 bases lay between the germline ends. The CDR3 contains 15 residues. The germline V gene has CDR1 MNHEY and CDR2 SVGAGI. In DNA form, the CDR3 reads TGTGCCAGCAGTTACTCGGGAGCGTTGATCCACGAGCAGTACTTC. Its protein is CASSYSGALIHEQYF.

The rearrangement uses TRBV5-1 and TRBJ1-4, with D hard to call. Germline-derived CDR1 and CDR2 are SGHRS and YFSETQ. V dropped 1 base and J dropped 7 bases, with 5 bases sitting between them. This CDR3 contains 12 residues. CDR3 bases: TGCGCCAGCAGCTTGACGGGTGAAAAACTGTTTTTT. It specifies CASSLTGEKLFF.

This chain joins TRBV7-2 and TRBJ2-3; the D gene is possibly TRBD1 (6 bases). This CDR3 has 15 amino acids. V was pared by 5 bases and J by 1 base, with 13 bases between. CDR1 and CDR2 from the germline V gene are SGHTA and FQGNSA. The CDR3 DNA reads as TGTGCCAGCAGCCCAGGGGCCCGGCGCACAGATACGCAGTATTTT. Translating it yields CASSPGARRTDTQYF.

This clone has only one observation. Relative to the germline gene, one junction end is altered; a read error may explain this. V usage is TRBV6-1 and J usage is TRBJ1-2; D remains ambiguous. The germline CDR1 and CDR2 sequences are MNHNS and SASEGT. This CDR3 has 13 residues. This chain's CDR3 is CASSEEVVGLRPF. CDR3 bases: TGTGCCAGCAGTGAAGAGGTTGTCGGACTCCGGCCTTTC.

The J gene is TRBJ2-1, the V gene TRBV3-1 (or the pseudogene TRBV3-2); TRBD2 matches at 10 bases. Trimming removed 4 bases from V and 1 base from J; junction bases left unmatched: 7. The CDR3 has 17 residues. Germline-derived CDR1 and CDR2 are LGHDT and YNNKEL (reference sequence). CDR3 DNA: TGTGCCAGCAGCCCTCAATTAGCGGGAGGTTCCTACAATGAGCAGTTCTTC. This encodes CASSPQLAGGSYNEQFF.

The gene calls are TRBV6-5 and TRBJ2-7; D is unclear. The CDR3 loop spans 13 amino acids. CDR1 is MNHEY, CDR2 SVGAGI, per germline. V was pared by 5 bases and J by 3 bases, with 11 bases between. As DNA, the CDR3 is TGTGCCAGCAGTAACGACAAGAACTACGAGCAGTACTTC. Amino acids: CASSNDKNYEQYF.

The J gene is TRBJ1-1, the V gene TRBV6-4; no definite D call. The CDR3 runs 13 residues. Germline-derived CDR1 and CDR2 are MRHNA and SNTAGT. V lost 0 bases and J lost 5, with 7 bases in between. The CDR3 DNA reads TGTGCCAGCAGTGACTCGAGCCGGACTGAAGCTTTCTTT. Protein product: CASSDSSRTEAFF.